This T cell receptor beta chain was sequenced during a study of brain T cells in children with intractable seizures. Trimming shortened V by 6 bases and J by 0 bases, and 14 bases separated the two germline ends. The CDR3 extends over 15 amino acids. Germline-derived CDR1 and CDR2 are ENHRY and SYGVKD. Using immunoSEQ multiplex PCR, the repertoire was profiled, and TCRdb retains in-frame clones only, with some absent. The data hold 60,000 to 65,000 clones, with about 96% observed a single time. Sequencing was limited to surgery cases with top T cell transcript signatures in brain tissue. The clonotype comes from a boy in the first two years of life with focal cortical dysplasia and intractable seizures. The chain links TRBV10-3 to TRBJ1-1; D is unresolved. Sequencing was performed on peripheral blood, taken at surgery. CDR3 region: CAIRETQSLNTEAFF. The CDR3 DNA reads TGTGCCATCAGAGAGACACAGAGCTTGAACACTGAAGCTTTCTTT.